This TCR beta chain appears in the sequencing data of a study of cytomegalovirus exposure and HLA in healthy donors. The PCR had 60 Vbeta and 13 Jbeta primers. Some clones are missing from TCRdb's copy, which holds only in-frame ones; the method was immunoSEQ multiplex PCR. The sample consists of fewer than 250,000 clones, about 80% of them appearing once. As to this clone: Its antigen is unknown.

Whole-study results and caveats: A later look showed TCR association rates differing by HLA locus, highest for DRB1 and lowest for HLA-C.

In germline, CDR1 is WNHNN, CDR2 SYGVQD (reference sequence). The CDR3 length is 14 residues. Trimming took 6 bases from V and 2 from J, leaving 14 bases between them. The TCR originated in a man between 40 and 49 years old in good health and CMV-seropositive. The gene calls are TRBV10-1 and TRBJ2-7; TRBD2 might be the D (6 bases). The sequenced material came from PBMCs. Here the CDR3 reads CASSGGVVPYEQYF. The CDR3 DNA reads as TGCGCCAGCAGCGGAGGGGTAGTGCCCTACGAGCAGTACTTC.